The clone carrying this T cell receptor beta chain was counted a few times. Its antigen remains unidentified. Germline V gene lookup returns CDR1 SGHNT and CDR2 YENEEA. The CDR3 consists of 14 residues. V dropped 3 bases and J dropped 10 bases, with 16 bases sitting between them. The record originates from a study of naive and memory T cell subsets. Findings and caveats of the study: Especially in CD8 cells, naive repertoires contained a few larger clonotypes, possibly CD45RA-re-expressing memory cells. From naive to CM, EM and EMRA, diversity decreased and Gini increased. Activation and differentiation may alter RNA-based TCR counts.

CD4 T cells were positively selected, then CD8 T cells from the CD4-negative fraction. The beta constant-region primer was an equimolar mix of two oligonucleotides covering TRBC1 and TRBC2. Nested alpha and beta constant-region primers with the SP2 primer drove four PCR rounds on ligated cDNA. Ligation attached a single-stranded oligonucleotide with a 12-nucleotide UMI and the SP2 primer to the cDNA 3' end. TCRdb re-derived calls from the UMI-ligation and nested PCR reads in MiXCR, one entry per CDR3 protein. In the table there are 150,000 or so distinct CDR3 sequences, roughly 23% of which are singletons.

This TCR was sampled from a human donor in good health. The chain joins TRBV11-3 to TRBJ2-1; possible D gene TRBD2, 5 bases. Sequenced sample: naive CD4+ T cells from blood. CDR3 residues: CASSFHRTAREQFF. The CDR3 DNA sequence: TGTGCCAGCAGCTTCCACCGGACTGCTAGGGAGCAGTTCTTC.